The rows below give T cell receptor beta chains drawn from one sample of a study of vaccination effects on CD4 cells after COVID-19. No cognate antigen is known for these TCRs. Measured with immunoSEQ multiplex PCR; TCRdb has only the in-frame clones, and not every one. The table has roughly 21,000 clones, over 60% seen once; the top ten hold 26%. Sequencing used CD4+ T cells from PBMCs cultured with HCoV-NL63 spike peptides, obtained before COVID-19 vaccination. These receptor sequences come from a human donor who received a COVID-19 vaccine. Both conserved end residues are part of each CDR3. Fields, in order: CDR3 DNA, CDR3 protein, clone size, V gene, J gene, D gene. A D gene is named only where the DNA matches it firmly. Expanded clones are given a class, and other clones once, few, many or no size at all.

TGCGCCAGCAGCGTCTTTAGCCGGGGGGTGAACACCGGGGAGCTGTTTTTT,CASSVFSRGVNTGELFF,.,TRBV5-1,TRBJ2-2,TRBD2
TGTGCCAGCAGTTGGAGGGGAGGGTCTGGAAACACCATATATTTT,CASSWRGGSGNTIYF,.,TRBV27,TRBJ1-3,.
TGTGCTAGCAGCTTAAGTAGGTGGGAAAAACTGTTTTTT,CASSLSRWEKLFF,.,TRBV7-7,TRBJ1-4,.
TGTGCCAGTGGACAGGGGGACTCCTATAATTCACCCCTCCACTTT,CASGQGDSYNSPLHF,.,TRBV5-4,TRBJ1-6,TRBD1
TGTGCCAGTAATCGGGGGGCAGGTCGGAATCAGCCCCAGCATTTT,CASNRGAGRNQPQHF,.,TRBV19,TRBJ1-5,.
TGTGCCAGTAGTCGTAACCGGGACAACCTATATCAGCCCCAGCATTTT,CASSRNRDNLYQPQHF,few,TRBV19,TRBJ1-5,.
TGTGCCAGCAGCTTAACAGGAGAAACTAATGAGCAGTTCTTC,CASSLTGETNEQFF,.,TRBV7-3,TRBJ2-1,.
TGTGCCAGCAGCTTAGCCCCGGGACCCTACGAGCAGTACTTC,CASSLAPGPYEQYF,.,TRBV7-2,TRBJ2-7,.
TGTGCCAGCAGCCTCACAGGGGGCGCGAAAACTGAAGCTTTCTTT,CASSLTGGAKTEAFF,.,TRBV7-8,TRBJ1-1,TRBD1
TGCGCCAGCAGCCCGCAGGGGGTCGGTTCACCCCTCCACTTT,CASSPQGVGSPLHF,.,TRBV5-1,TRBJ1-6,TRBD1
TGTGCCAGCAGTTGGAGGACGAACACCGGGGAGCTGTTTTTT,CASSWRTNTGELFF,.,TRBV6-4,TRBJ2-2,.
TGTGCCAGCAGCGTAGACCTAGCGGGGACCGGGGAGCTGTTTTTT,CASSVDLAGTGELFF,.,TRBV9,TRBJ2-2,TRBD2
TGTGCCAGCAGTGGCAACCCCAATGAGCAGTTCTTC,CASSGNPNEQFF,few,TRBV25-1,TRBJ2-1,.
TGTGCCAGTAATCCAGTCGTCTCCTCCCCAAGTCAGCCCCAGCATTTT,CASNPVVSSPSQPQHF,.,TRBV19,TRBJ1-5,.
TGTGCCAGCAGCGGAACCTGGACTTCACCCCTCCACTTT,CASSGTWTSPLHF,.,TRBV11-2,TRBJ1-6,.
TGTGCCAGCAGCGGACTAGCCTTGAACACCGGGGAGCTGTTTTTT,CASSGLALNTGELFF,.,TRBV7-8,TRBJ2-2,TRBD2
TGTGCCAGCAGTTTGAGGGGGGCTCAGCCCCAGCATTTT,CASSLRGAQPQHF,.,TRBV12-3/TRBV12-4,TRBJ1-5,.
TGTGCCAGCAGTATAGGGACGGCCTTTAGTGAAGCTTTCTTT,CASSIGTAFSEAFF,.,TRBV6-5,TRBJ1-1,.
TGTGCCAGCAGCGGGGGCGGGTTCACAGATACGCAGTATTTT,CASSGGGFTDTQYF,once,TRBV9,TRBJ2-3,.
TGTGCCAGCAGTTTACGACTATCGGGAGCCTACGAGCAGTACTTC,CASSLRLSGAYEQYF,.,TRBV28,TRBJ2-7,.
TGTGCCAGCAGTTACATTAATGAAAAACTGTTTTTT,CASSYINEKLFF,.,TRBV6-5,TRBJ1-4,.
TGTGCCAGCTCAAGCCCCCCAGAGAACTATGGCTACACCTTC,CASSSPPENYGYTF,few,TRBV11-2,TRBJ1-2,.
TGTGCCAGCAGTGAAAGAAGGCCCCACACCGGGGAGCTGTTTTTT,CASSERRPHTGELFF,few,TRBV2,TRBJ2-2,.
TGTGCCAGCAGCCCCACCACCAGGGTCTACGAGCAGTACTTC,CASSPTTRVYEQYF,.,TRBV6-5,TRBJ2-7,.
TGTGCCAGCAGCTTGGCCGGGACAGTATACGAGCAGTACTTC,CASSLAGTVYEQYF,few,TRBV7-2,TRBJ2-7,TRBD1
TGTGCCAGCAGTTTAGGCGGGAGTAGGCCCTACGAGCAGTACTTC,CASSLGGSRPYEQYF,.,TRBV27,TRBJ2-7,TRBD2
TGTGCCAGCAGCTCCCCCAGGGCTTGGTCGGGTGAAGCTTTCTTT,CASSSPRAWSGEAFF,.,TRBV7-9,TRBJ1-1,.
TGTGCCAGCAGGGAAGACAGGGGGAATGAAAAACTGTTTTTT,CASREDRGNEKLFF,few,TRBV28,TRBJ1-4,TRBD1
TGTGCCAGCAGCCAAGTCACTAGCGGGGGGCGAAAGTACCAAGAGACCCAGTACTTC,CASSQVTSGGRKYQETQYF,once,TRBV3-1/TRBV3-2,TRBJ2-5,TRBD2
TGTGCCAGCAAAGGCCCAGGGTATGGTACCGGGGAGCTGTTTTTT,CASKGPGYGTGELFF,.,TRBV2,TRBJ2-2,.
TGTGCCAGCAGTTCTACTAGCGGGAGTCCCTACGAGCAGTACTTC,CASSSTSGSPYEQYF,.,TRBV6-2/TRBV6-3,TRBJ2-7,TRBD2
TGTGCCAGCAGCTTGGTCGTGGGGCTGAGGACTTCACCCCTCCACTTT,CASSLVVGLRTSPLHF,.,TRBV5-5,TRBJ1-6,.
TGTGCCAGCAGCTTGTGGACGGTGAACACTGAAGCTTTCTTT,CASSLWTVNTEAFF,.,TRBV7-2,TRBJ1-1,.
TGTGCCAGCAGCCAAGAGACAGGGATGCGCTACGAGCAGTACTTC,CASSQETGMRYEQYF,few,TRBV3-1/TRBV3-2,TRBJ2-7,TRBD1
TGTGCCAGCAGCCACGGGCGGGAGTCCTACGAGCAGTACTTC,CASSHGRESYEQYF,.,TRBV6-5,TRBJ2-7,TRBD2
TGTGCCAGCTCGTACCGACTGCTGAATCAGCCCCAGCATTTT,CASSYRLLNQPQHF,.,TRBV5-6,TRBJ1-5,.
TGCGCCAGCAGCCAACCCCTTCGCGGGGGCTACAATGAGCAGTTCTTC,CASSQPLRGGYNEQFF,.,TRBV4-1,TRBJ2-1,TRBD2
TGTGCCAGCAGCCGCCCGGGACAGGGGGCAACCGGGGAGCTGTTTTTT,CASSRPGQGATGELFF,.,TRBV7-2,TRBJ2-2,TRBD1
TGTGCCAGCAGCTTGGGGACAGGTATCTCTGGGGCCAACGTCCTGACTTTC,CASSLGTGISGANVLTF,.,TRBV5-4,TRBJ2-6,TRBD1
TGTGCCAGCATGTCGGGGGCTATGGGCACAGATACGCAGTATTTT,CASMSGAMGTDTQYF,.,TRBV6-5,TRBJ2-3,.
TGTGCCAGCAGCTTAGCTAGGGCTAGGCAAGAGACCCAGTACTTC,CASSLARARQETQYF,.,TRBV7-3,TRBJ2-5,.
TGTGCCAGCTCACCAGGGCCGAGCTCCTACGAGCAGTACTTC,CASSPGPSSYEQYF,.,TRBV18,TRBJ2-7,.
TGTGCCAGCAGTTTAAAGGGCTATGGCTACACCTTC,CASSLKGYGYTF,.,TRBV12-3/TRBV12-4,TRBJ1-2,.
TGTGCCAGCAGCTTCGCAGGCTCTAACTATGGCTACACCTTC,CASSFAGSNYGYTF,.,TRBV7-8,TRBJ1-2,.
TGTGCCGGAGGACAGGGCTACAATGAGCAGTTCTTC,CAGGQGYNEQFF,.,TRBV12-3/TRBV12-4,TRBJ2-1,TRBD1
TGTGCCAGCAGTGCCGAGGGGGAGAACACTGAAGCTTTCTTT,CASSAEGENTEAFF,once,TRBV2,TRBJ1-1,.
TGTGCCAGCAGCCTACTGGGGACGGGGCCCTACGAGCAGTACTTC,CASSLLGTGPYEQYF,.,TRBV14,TRBJ2-7,.
TGTGCCAGTAGTATAGTCTTGGGTCGGCATTTGTATGGCTACACCTTC,CASSIVLGRHLYGYTF,.,TRBV19,TRBJ1-2,.
TGTGCCAGCAGCCCCATCCCGGATACTAGCGGGGATACGCAGTATTTT,CASSPIPDTSGDTQYF,.,TRBV3-1/TRBV3-2,TRBJ2-3,TRBD2
TGCGCCAGCAGCTTGGTTGGAGGGAACACCGGGGAGCTGTTTTTT,CASSLVGGNTGELFF,few,TRBV5-1,TRBJ2-2,.
TGTGCCAGCAGTCGCGACACAGGGGTCAACTCGGATACGCAGTATTTT,CASSRDTGVNSDTQYF,.,TRBV2,TRBJ2-3,TRBD1
TGCAGCGTCGCCCCGGACAGGCTAAACACTGAAGCTTTCTTT,CSVAPDRLNTEAFF,.,TRBV29-1,TRBJ1-1,TRBD1
TGTGCCAGCAGTAGGACACCCCTGACCTACGAGCAGTACTTC,CASSRTPLTYEQYF,few,TRBV6-2/TRBV6-3,TRBJ2-7,.
TGTGCCTGGAGTGGACAGCCAAATCAGCCCCAGCATTTT,CAWSGQPNQPQHF,few,TRBV30,TRBJ1-5,.
TGTGCCAGCAGCTGGCAGAGCGGACAGGGGAACTATGGCTACACCTTC,CASSWQSGQGNYGYTF,.,TRBV5-8,TRBJ1-2,TRBD1
TGTGCCAGCAGCTGGGGCGGGGTTGGAAACACCATATATTTT,CASSWGGVGNTIYF,once,TRBV5-4,TRBJ1-3,.
TGCAGTGGATCTTCTGGAAACACCATATATTTT,CSGSSGNTIYF,.,TRBV20-1,TRBJ1-3,.
TGTGCCAGCAGCTTGGACGTATCTGAAGCTTTCTTT,CASSLDVSEAFF,.,TRBV5-6,TRBJ1-1,.
TGTGCCACCAGTGATGACAGGGGGCTTTGGGGAGATACGCAGTATTTT,CATSDDRGLWGDTQYF,.,TRBV24-1,TRBJ2-3,TRBD1
TGTGCCAGCAGCTTAGAGGGGAACTACGAGCAGTACTTC,CASSLEGNYEQYF,.,TRBV7-2,TRBJ2-7,.